One T cell receptor beta chain is described in this entry. The data derive from a study of blood T cell repertoires in COVID-19. Background on the study: The samples span acute and convalescent COVID-19 from the United States, Italy and Spain. PBMCs, B-cell-depleted T cells, or T cells were the source of the cDNA or gDNA that made up the material.

CDR1 is SNHLY and CDR2 is FYNNEI in the germline V gene. The CDR3 contains 14 residues. Trimming took off 8 bases at V and 3 bases at J, with 16 bases between the two ends. Authors' analysis steps: For nucleated cells, counts were estimated from reference gene primer amplification. TCRdb's table, derived via immunoSEQ multiplex PCR, lists solely in-frame clones and lacks some. Clone size and the V and J calls come from that table; the DNA yielded D and trimming. Of about 160,000 clones in the sample, approximately 85% were seen once. The clonotype originates from a man aged 35 to 55 with acute or convalescent COVID-19. The V gene is TRBV2, the J gene TRBJ1-1; no reliable D call. Specimen: peripheral blood. This CDR3 is CASSNGEADTEAFF. In DNA, the CDR3 is TGTGCCAGCTCTAACGGGGAGGCTGACACTGAAGCTTTCTTT.